This passage covers 18 T cell receptor beta chains from one sample sequenced in a study of T-cell reconstitution after alpha-beta-depleted transplantation in children. The authors prepared the TCRbeta library with unique molecular identifiers. In TCRdb, the PCR reads were re-called with MiXCR into one record per CDR3 protein. The repertoire holds a few hundred thousand distinct CDR3 sequences, around 9.1% seen once, with 7% to 9.5% in the top ten. Sequenced material: PBMCs, taken before TCRalphabeta/CD19-depleted stem cell transplant. All receptors derive from a boy less than two years old with acute myeloid leukemia, due to receive a stem cell transplant.

This clonotype came up many times. This chain links TRBV5-1 with TRBJ1-5, with D uncertain. With 1 base removed from V and 4 bases from J, the gap between germline ends came to 6 bases. This CDR3 has 13 residues. The germline V gene encodes CDR1 SGHRS and CDR2 YFSETQ. CDR3 sequence reads: CASSLYGNQPQHF. The CDR3 nucleotides are TGCGCCAGCAGCTTGTACGGAAATCAGCCCCAGCATTTT. Together with reference TRBV5-1 and TRBJ1-5, the CDR3 gives the full variable domain: KAGVTQTPRYLIKTRGQQVTLSCSPISGHRSVSWYQQTPGQGLQFLFEYFSETQRNKGNFPGRFSGRQFSNSRSEMNVSTLELGDSALYLCASSLYGNQPQHFGDGTRLSIL.

This clonotype was counted many times. This chain uses TRBV4-3 with TRBJ1-2, with 7 bases matching TRBD1. The CDR3 is 16 amino acids. Unmatched junction bases numbered 4, after V lost 0 bases and J lost 0 bases. The germline CDR1 and CDR2 sequences are LGHNA and YSLEER. CDR3 loop: CASSQEAGTANYGYTF. The CDR3, as DNA: TGCGCCAGCAGCCAAGAAGCCGGGACAGCTAACTATGGCTACACCTTC.

The CDR3 DNA reads TGTGCCAGCAGCTTACCCAGGGTCACCGGGGAGCTGTTTTTT. Translating it yields CASSLPRVTGELFF. This chain uses TRBV7-9 with TRBJ2-2; a weak D match, TRBD1 (5 bases). The CDR3 consists of 14 residues. Germline V gene data show CDR1 as SEHNR and CDR2 as FQNEAQ (reference sequence). V was shortened by 2 bases and J by 4 bases, with 8 bases between the two germline ends. The entire variable domain, with the rest obtained from reference TRBV7-9 and TRBJ2-2, is as follows: DTGVSQNPRHKITKRGQNVTFRCDPISEHNRLYWYRQTLGQGPEFLTYFQNEAQLEKSRLLSDRFSAERPKGSFSTLEIQRTEQGDSAMYLCASSLPRVTGELFFGEGSRLTVL.

The chain employs TRBV2 and TRBJ2-1, with 9 bases that match TRBD2. The trim removed 8 bases at V and 7 bases at J, leaving 6 bases unmatched. Looked up from germline, CDR1 is SNHLY and CDR2 is FYNNEI. This CDR3 has 13 residues. CDR3 region: CASGGLAPNEQFF. The CDR3, as DNA: TGTGCCAGCGGTGGACTAGCGCCAAATGAGCAGTTCTTC.

There are a few counts of this clonotype. The chain couples TRBV9 to TRBJ2-1, with D tentatively TRBD1 (6 bases). Looked up from germline, CDR1 is SGDLS and CDR2 is YYNGEE. The CDR3 sequence is 14 residues long. Between the trimmed V and J ends, which lost 1 base and 7 bases, there was a span of 12 bases. CDR3 DNA sequence: TGTGCCAGCAGCGTAAGTTGGCAGGGGAATGAGCAGTTCTTC. Its protein is CASSVSWQGNEQFF.

This clonotype was counted ten times or more. The chain combines TRBV18 with TRBJ1-6; D remains unclear. V gave up 3 bases and J gave up 5 bases, with 8 bases separating them. Germline CDR1 is KGHSH and CDR2 is LQKENI. The CDR3 extends over 14 amino acids. The CDR3 DNA is TGTGCCAGCTCACCGGGCCCAGATAATTCACCCCTCCACTTT. Its protein is CASSPGPDNSPLHF.

Note on this clonotype: This sequence may be a read error, since a much larger clone differs from it by one base. The genes are TRBV11-3 and TRBJ2-2; 8 bases match TRBD2. Germline V gene lookup returns CDR1 SGHNT and CDR2 YENEEA. The CDR3 totals 17 residues. As DNA, the CDR3 is TGTGCCAGCAGCTCAGGGGTTAGCGGGGCTAACACCGGGGAGCTGCTTTTT. This encodes CASSSGVSGANTGELLF.

The CDR3 DNA reads TGCGGCGCTTACAGGGCGAACACTGAAGCTTTCTTT. Protein: CGAYRANTEAFF. This chain uses TRBV29-1 with TRBJ1-1; the D gene is possibly TRBD1 (6 bases). The CDR3 loop spans 12 amino acids. Per germline, CDR1 SQVTM and CDR2 ANQGSEA.

The V and J genes are TRBV7-9 and TRBJ2-2; D tentatively fits TRBD1 or TRBD2 (5 bases each). Per germline, CDR1 SEHNR and CDR2 FQNEAQ (reference sequence). The CDR3 contains 17 residues. V was cut by 0 bases and J by 3 bases, with 14 bases left in between. In DNA, the CDR3 is TGTGCCAGCAGCTTAGCGCCTGGGACGGCGGACACCGGGGAGCTGTTTTTT. Translated, it gives CASSLAPGTADTGELFF.

This clonotype has ten or more counts. The chain carries TRBV6-5 and TRBJ2-7; D is possibly TRBD2 (6 bases). The CDR3 is made up of 14 amino acids. The V end was cut by 2 bases, the J end by 4 bases, with 12 bases between. Germline V gene data show CDR1 as MNHEY and CDR2 as SVGAGI. The CDR3 nucleotides read TGTGCCAGCAGTTACACACATAGCGGTTACGAGCAGTACTTC. Translating gives CASSYTHSGYEQYF.

CDR3 in amino acids: CASSDPWTAWEQYF. The CDR3 region has the DNA TGTGCCAGCAGCGACCCTTGGACAGCCTGGGAGCAGTACTTC. This chain links TRBV7-2 with TRBJ2-7; D possibly corresponds to TRBD1 (6 bases). V was shortened by 5 bases and J by 7 bases, with 18 bases between the two germline ends. This CDR3 region has 14 residues. Per germline, CDR1 SGHTA and CDR2 FQGNSA.

The sample holds a few counts of this clonotype. The chain carries TRBV7-8 and TRBJ1-5; TRBD1 might be the D (5 bases). Germline-derived CDR1 and CDR2 are SGHVS and FQNEAQ. V lost 4 bases to trimming and J lost 3 bases, with 10 bases between them. The CDR3 loop spans 14 amino acids. CDR3 sequence: CASSWDVNNQPQHF. CDR3 DNA sequence: TGTGCCAGCAGCTGGGACGTCAACAATCAGCCCCAGCATTTT.

This clonotype was seen only a few times. V is TRBV5-4 and J is TRBJ2-7, with 8 bases lining up with TRBD1. This CDR3 spans 15 amino acids. CDR1 is SGHNT, CDR2 YYREEE, per germline (reference sequence). Germline trimming cut 3 bases from V and 1 base from J; bases unmatched to any gene: 6. CDR3 residues: CASSSTRGPSYEQYF. The CDR3 DNA follows: TGTGCCAGCAGCTCCACCAGGGGGCCATCCTACGAGCAGTACTTC.

This clonotype was counted many times. The genes are TRBV2 and TRBJ2-5; TRBD1 is a possible D gene (6 bases). Trimming pared 3 bases from V and 6 bases from J, leaving 11 bases between. This CDR3 contains 13 residues. In germline, CDR1 is SNHLY, CDR2 FYNNEI. As DNA, the CDR3 is TGTGCCAGCAGTGAGGGGGCCGGAAAGACCCAGTACTTC. Translated: CASSEGAGKTQYF.

At least ten counts were recorded for this clonotype. This chain uses TRBV11-2 with TRBJ2-1; possibly TRBD2 for D (6 bases). Per germline, CDR1 SGHAT and CDR2 FQNNGV. The CDR3 consists of 15 residues. V was cut by 0 bases and J by 3 bases, with 9 bases left in between. CDR3 protein: CASSLETSSYNEQFF. Written as DNA, the CDR3 is TGTGCCAGCAGCTTAGAGACTAGTAGCTACAATGAGCAGTTCTTC.

This clonotype came up many times. V is TRBV3-1 and J is TRBJ2-7, with 11 bases lining up with TRBD2. This CDR3 is 15 amino acids long. CDR1 LGHDT and CDR2 YNNKEL come from the germline V gene (reference sequence). J lost 2 bases, V lost 1 base, and 1 base had no gene match. For the CDR3, the DNA is TGTGCCAGCAGCCAAGGGACTAGCGGGCCCTACGAGCAGTACTTC. Its protein is CASSQGTSGPYEQYF.

There are a few counts of this clonotype. The rearrangement joins TRBV7-3 to TRBJ1-1; no definite D call. CDR3 length: 16 residues. CDR1 is SGHTA and CDR2 is FQGTGA in the germline V gene. The V end lost 3 bases, the J end lost 6 bases, and 20 bases lay between the germline ends. Here the CDR3 reads CASSFQPVAYGSEAFF. CDR3 in DNA: TGTGCCAGCAGCTTCCAACCAGTGGCCTACGGTTCTGAAGCTTTCTTT.

This clonotype was counted only a few times. This chain joins TRBV4-3 and TRBJ1-1; D is unclear. The CDR3 loop spans 16 amino acids. Germline-derived CDR1 and CDR2 are LGHNA and YSLEER. V was shortened by 0 bases and J by 4 bases, with 15 bases between the two germline ends. CDR3 residues: CASSQDIGVWGTEAFF. CDR3 DNA: TGCGCCAGCAGCCAAGATATCGGGGTGTGGGGCACTGAAGCTTTCTTT.